This T cell receptor beta chain was sequenced in a study of regulatory T cells in long-lasting Graves disease. Time point denoted: persistent/refractory GD, antithyroid drugs over 5 years with positive TRAb. RNA from PBMCs was the source of the TCR library. Libraries of TCR beta came from iRepertoire HTBI primers plus Arm-PCR of CDR3 regions. Each CDR3 protein gets one entry after TCRdb re-called the multiplex PCR reads with MiXCR. Among about 660,000 distinct CDR3 sequences listed, roughly 30% were seen once. CDR3 size: 15 residues. The germline CDR1 and CDR2 sequences are SQVTM and ANQGSEA. The junction had 10 bases not matched to a gene; V was cut back by 6 bases and J by 4 bases. This clonotype was seen a handful of times.

This sequence joins TRBV29-1 and TRBJ2-7; 12 nucleotides line up with TRBD2. This TCR came from a female donor with Graves disease. This sample comprised peripheral blood mononuclear cells (PBMCs), obtained when the disease was refractory, from a patient treated with antithyroid drugs. The CDR3 loop reads CSVGPRTSGKYEQYF. The CDR3 nucleotides are TGCAGCGTCGGACCAAGGACTAGCGGGAAATACGAGCAGTACTTC.